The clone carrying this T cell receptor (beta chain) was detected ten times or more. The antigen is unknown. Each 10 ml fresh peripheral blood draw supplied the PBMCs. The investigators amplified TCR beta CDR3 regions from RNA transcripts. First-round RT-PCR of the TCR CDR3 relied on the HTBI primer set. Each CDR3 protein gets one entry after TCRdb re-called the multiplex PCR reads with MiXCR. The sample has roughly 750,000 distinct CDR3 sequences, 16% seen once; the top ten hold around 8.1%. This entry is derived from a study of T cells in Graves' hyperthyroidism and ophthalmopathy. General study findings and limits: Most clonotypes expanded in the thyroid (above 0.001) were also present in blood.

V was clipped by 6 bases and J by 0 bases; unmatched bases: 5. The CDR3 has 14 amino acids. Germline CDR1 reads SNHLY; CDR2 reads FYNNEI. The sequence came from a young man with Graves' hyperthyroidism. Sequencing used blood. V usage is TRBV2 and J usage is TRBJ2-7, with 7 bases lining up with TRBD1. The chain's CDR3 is CASREDRSSYEQYF. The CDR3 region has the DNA TGTGCCAGCAGGGAGGACAGGAGCTCCTACGAGCAGTACTTC.